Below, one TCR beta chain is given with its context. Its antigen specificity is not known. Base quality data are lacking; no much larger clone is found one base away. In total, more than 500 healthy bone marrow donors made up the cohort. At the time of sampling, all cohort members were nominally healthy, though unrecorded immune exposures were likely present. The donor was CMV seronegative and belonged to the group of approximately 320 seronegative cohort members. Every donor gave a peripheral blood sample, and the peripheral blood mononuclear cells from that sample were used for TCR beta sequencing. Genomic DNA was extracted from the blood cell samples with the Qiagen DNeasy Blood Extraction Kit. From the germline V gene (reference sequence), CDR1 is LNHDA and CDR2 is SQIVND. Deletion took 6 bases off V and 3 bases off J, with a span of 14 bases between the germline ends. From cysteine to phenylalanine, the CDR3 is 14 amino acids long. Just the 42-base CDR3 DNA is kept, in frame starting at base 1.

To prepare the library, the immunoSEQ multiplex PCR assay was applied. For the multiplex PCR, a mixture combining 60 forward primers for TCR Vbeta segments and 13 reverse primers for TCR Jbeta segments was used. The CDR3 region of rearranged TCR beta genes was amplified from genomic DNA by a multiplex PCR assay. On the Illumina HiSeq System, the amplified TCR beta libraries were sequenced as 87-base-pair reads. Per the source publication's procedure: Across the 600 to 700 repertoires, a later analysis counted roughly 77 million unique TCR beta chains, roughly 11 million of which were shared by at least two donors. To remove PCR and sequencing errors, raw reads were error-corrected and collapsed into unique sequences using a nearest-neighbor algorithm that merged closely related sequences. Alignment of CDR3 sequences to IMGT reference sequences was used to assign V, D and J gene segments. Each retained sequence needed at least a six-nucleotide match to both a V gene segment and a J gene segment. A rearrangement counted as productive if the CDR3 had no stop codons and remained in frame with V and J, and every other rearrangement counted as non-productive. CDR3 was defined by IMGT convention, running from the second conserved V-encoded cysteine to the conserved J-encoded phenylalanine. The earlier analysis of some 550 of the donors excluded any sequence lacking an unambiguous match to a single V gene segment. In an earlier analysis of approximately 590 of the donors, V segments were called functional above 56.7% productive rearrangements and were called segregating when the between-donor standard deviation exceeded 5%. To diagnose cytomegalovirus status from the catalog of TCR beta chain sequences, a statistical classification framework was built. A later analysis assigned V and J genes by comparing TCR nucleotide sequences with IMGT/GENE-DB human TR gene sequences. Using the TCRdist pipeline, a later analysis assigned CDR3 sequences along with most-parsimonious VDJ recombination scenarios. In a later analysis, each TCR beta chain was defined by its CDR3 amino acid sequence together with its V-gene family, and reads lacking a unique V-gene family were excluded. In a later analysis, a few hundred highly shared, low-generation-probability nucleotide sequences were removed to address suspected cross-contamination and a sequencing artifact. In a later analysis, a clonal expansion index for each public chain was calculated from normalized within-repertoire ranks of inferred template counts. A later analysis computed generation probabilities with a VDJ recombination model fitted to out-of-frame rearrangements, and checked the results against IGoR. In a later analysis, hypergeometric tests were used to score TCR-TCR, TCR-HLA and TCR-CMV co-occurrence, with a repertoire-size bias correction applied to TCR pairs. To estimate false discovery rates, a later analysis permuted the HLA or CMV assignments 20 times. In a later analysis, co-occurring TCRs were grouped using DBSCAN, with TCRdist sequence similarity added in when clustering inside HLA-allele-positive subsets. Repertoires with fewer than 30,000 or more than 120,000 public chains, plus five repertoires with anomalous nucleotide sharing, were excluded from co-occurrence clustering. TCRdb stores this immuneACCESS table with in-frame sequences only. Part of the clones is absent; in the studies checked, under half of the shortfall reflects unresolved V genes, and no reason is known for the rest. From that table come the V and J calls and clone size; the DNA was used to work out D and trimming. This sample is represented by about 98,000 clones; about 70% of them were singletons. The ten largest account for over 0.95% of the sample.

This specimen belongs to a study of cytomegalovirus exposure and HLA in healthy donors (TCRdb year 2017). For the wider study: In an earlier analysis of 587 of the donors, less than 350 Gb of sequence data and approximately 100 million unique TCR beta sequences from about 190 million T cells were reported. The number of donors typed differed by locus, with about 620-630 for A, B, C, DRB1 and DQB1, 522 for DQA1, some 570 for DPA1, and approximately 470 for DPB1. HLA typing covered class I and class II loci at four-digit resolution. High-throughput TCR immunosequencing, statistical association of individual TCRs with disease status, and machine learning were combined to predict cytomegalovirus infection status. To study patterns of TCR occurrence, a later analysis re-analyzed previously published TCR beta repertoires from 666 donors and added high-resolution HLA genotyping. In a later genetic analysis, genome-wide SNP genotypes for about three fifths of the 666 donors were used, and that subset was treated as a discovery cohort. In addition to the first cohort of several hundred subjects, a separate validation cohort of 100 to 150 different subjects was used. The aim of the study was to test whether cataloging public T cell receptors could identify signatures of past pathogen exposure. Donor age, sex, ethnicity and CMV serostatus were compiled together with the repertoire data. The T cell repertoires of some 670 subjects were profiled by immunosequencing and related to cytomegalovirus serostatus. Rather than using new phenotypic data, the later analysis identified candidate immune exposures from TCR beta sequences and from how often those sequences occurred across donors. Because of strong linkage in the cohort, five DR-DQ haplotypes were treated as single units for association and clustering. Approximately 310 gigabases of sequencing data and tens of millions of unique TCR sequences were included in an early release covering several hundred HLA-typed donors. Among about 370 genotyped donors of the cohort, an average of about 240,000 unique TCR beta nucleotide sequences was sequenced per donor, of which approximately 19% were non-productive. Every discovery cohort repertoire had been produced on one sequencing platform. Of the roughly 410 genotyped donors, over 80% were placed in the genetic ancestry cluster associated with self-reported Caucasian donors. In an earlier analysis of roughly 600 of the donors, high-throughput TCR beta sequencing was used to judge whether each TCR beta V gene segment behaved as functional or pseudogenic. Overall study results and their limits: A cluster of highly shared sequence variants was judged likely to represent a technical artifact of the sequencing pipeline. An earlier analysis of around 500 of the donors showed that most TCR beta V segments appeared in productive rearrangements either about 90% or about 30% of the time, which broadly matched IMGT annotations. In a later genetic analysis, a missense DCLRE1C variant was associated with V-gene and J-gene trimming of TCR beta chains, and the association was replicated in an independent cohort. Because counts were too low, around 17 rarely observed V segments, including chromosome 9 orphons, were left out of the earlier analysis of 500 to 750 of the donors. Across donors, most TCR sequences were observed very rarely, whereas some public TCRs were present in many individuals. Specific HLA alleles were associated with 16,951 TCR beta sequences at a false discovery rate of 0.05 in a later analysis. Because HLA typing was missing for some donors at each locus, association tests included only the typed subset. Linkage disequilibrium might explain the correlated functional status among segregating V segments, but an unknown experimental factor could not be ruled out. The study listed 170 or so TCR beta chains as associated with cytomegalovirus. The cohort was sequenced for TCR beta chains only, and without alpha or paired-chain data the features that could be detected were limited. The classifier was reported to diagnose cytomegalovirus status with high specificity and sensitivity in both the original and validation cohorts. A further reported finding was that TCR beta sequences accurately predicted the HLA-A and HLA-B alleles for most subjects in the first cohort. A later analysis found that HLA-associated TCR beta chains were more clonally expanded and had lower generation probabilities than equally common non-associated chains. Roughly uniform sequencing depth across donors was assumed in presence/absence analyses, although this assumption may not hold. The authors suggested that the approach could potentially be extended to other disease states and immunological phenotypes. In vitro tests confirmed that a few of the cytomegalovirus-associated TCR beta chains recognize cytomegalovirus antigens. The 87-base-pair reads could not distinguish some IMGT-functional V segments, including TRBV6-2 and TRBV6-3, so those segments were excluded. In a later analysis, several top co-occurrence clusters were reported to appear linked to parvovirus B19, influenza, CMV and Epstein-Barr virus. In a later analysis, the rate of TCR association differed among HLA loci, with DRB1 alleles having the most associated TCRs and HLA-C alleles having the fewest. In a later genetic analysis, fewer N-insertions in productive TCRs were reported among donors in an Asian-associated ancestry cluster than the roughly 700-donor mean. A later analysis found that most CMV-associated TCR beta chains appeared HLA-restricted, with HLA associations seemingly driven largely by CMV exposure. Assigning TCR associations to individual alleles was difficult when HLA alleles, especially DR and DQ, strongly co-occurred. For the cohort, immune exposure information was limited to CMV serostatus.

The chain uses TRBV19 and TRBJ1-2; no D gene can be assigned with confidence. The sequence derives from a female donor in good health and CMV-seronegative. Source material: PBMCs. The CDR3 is CASRGRPYHYGYTF. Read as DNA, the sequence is TGTGCCAGTAGGGGCAGACCTTACCACTATGGCTACACCTTC.